This entry lists 11 T cell receptor beta chains sequenced from one sample in a study of Ad26.COV2.S vaccination and SARS-CoV-2 variants. Stated treatment: some 20 received Ad26.COV2.S at low or high dose, single or two shots; 5 received placebo; per-sample allocation not given. Vaccine and placebo recipients were sampled on day 63 after the first injection. Sequenced by immunoSEQ multiplex PCR; TCRdb stores in-frame clones only, minus some. Of fewer than 400,000 clones listed, 70% to 90% were seen once; the top ten hold 3% to 3.5%. The sample here was peripheral blood, taken in a trial of Ad26.COV2.S vaccine versus placebo. These receptors all stem from a person aged 18-60 years who received the Ad26.COV2.S COVID-19 vaccine or a placebo.

This clone was recorded a few times. This chain links TRBV11-1 with TRBJ2-1; D might be TRBD2 (6 bases). The germline V gene encodes CDR1 SGHAT and CDR2 FQDESV (reference sequence). This CDR3 contains 14 residues. Trimming removed 5 bases from V and 10 bases from J, with 18 bases in between. The DNA for the CDR3 is TGTGCCAGCAGCCCCCCGGCGACTAGACGGGAGCAGTTCTTC. Residues: CASSPPATRREQFF.

The chain uses TRBV7-9 and TRBJ2-1, with 8 positions matching TRBD1. CDR3 length equals 15 residues. The V and J ends lost 3 bases and 2 bases, in that order; junction bases with no gene match: 3. Germline CDR1 is SEHNR and CDR2 is FQNEAQ (reference sequence). DNA of the CDR3: TGTGCCAGCAGCTTCGGACAGGGACCCTACAATGAGCAGTTCTTC. Translation: CASSFGQGPYNEQFF.

The CDR3 region is CASSKGNYGYTF. The CDR3 DNA reads as TGTGCCAGCAGTAAGGGGAACTATGGCTACACCTTC. V usage is TRBV6-5 and J usage is TRBJ1-2; tentatively, D is TRBD1 (5 bases). The CDR3 sequence is 12 residues long. From germline, CDR1 is MNHEY and CDR2 SVGAGI. With 5 bases removed from V and 2 bases from J, the gap between germline ends came to 6 bases.

V usage is TRBV29-1 and J usage is TRBJ1-5, with D perhaps TRBD1 (6 bases). The germline V and J ends were trimmed by 4 bases and 9 bases, with 13 bases remaining between them. Germline CDR1 reads SQVTM; CDR2 reads ANQGSEA. The length of the CDR3 is 12 residues. The CDR3 loop is CSVGDTAGPQHF. Here the CDR3 DNA reads TGCAGCGTTGGGGACACAGCCGGGCCCCAGCATTTT.

As for this clone: This sample also contains other DNA sequences that code for the same CDR3. CDR3 nucleotides: TGTGCCAGCAGCGTAGGGGCTAGCGGGGATGGGGAGACCCAGTACTTC. Translation: CASSVGASGDGETQYF. The chain is built from TRBV9 and TRBJ2-5; 9 bases align to TRBD2. The CDR3 spans 16 residues. Looked up from germline, CDR1 is SGDLS and CDR2 is YYNGEE. The junction had 8 bases not matched to a gene; V was cut back by 0 bases and J by 5 bases.

The V and J genes are TRBV6-2 or TRBV6-3 and TRBJ2-1; 10 bases are a match to TRBD1. V was clipped by 0 bases and J by 8 bases; unmatched bases: 4. This CDR3 is 15 amino acids long. Germline CDR1 MNHEY, CDR2 SVGEGT. CDR3 sequence (DNA): TGTGCCAGCAGTTACTCGGCGACAGGGGGCGATGAGCAGTTCTTC. Translating gives CASSYSATGGDEQFF.

The chain links TRBV2 to TRBJ1-5; no definite D call. V was trimmed by 6 bases and J by 2 bases, leaving 8 bases between them. There are 13 residues in the CDR3. CDR1 is SNHLY, CDR2 FYNNEI, per germline. The CDR3 here is CASRRERNQPQHF. The CDR3 DNA is TGTGCCAGCAGGAGGGAGCGCAATCAGCCCCAGCATTTT.

The V gene is TRBV19, the J gene TRBJ1-5, with D uncertain. The length of the CDR3 is 17 residues. V was pared by 5 bases and J by 4 bases, with 21 bases between. Germline V lookup: CDR1 LNHDA, CDR2 SQIVND (reference sequence). Here the CDR3 DNA reads TGTGCCAGTAGTCCACGCCTCCCCCCTCAAGGGAATCAGCCCCAGCATTTT. It specifies CASSPRLPPQGNQPQHF.

The rearrangement joins TRBV5-5 to TRBJ2-5; the match to TRBD1 covers 8 bases. Trimming at V came to 3 bases and at J to 0 bases, leaving 7 bases not matched to a gene. This CDR3 is 16 amino acids long. In germline, CDR1 is SGHKS, CDR2 YYEKEE (reference sequence). This CDR3 is CASSWTGTANQETQYF. In DNA form, the CDR3 reads TGTGCCAGCAGCTGGACAGGGACCGCGAACCAAGAGACCCAGTACTTC.

The chain is built from TRBV7-8 and TRBJ1-1; 9 nucleotides agree with TRBD1. Germline-derived CDR1 and CDR2 are SGHVS and FQNEAQ. The CDR3 is 16 residues long. J gave up 1 base and V 5 bases, and 8 bases lay outside the gene matches. CDR3 region: CASSTWTGAENTEAFF. CDR3 in DNA: TGTGCCAGCAGCACCTGGACAGGGGCCGAGAACACTGAAGCTTTCTTT.

The chain carries TRBV10-2 and TRBJ1-4; no clear D gene. Trimming shortened V by 0 bases and J by 5 bases, and 1 base separated the two germline ends. The CDR3 is 12 residues long. Germline V gene lookup returns CDR1 WSHSY and CDR2 SAAADI. In DNA, the CDR3 is TGCGCCAGCAGTGAGTCGAATGAAAAACTGTTTTTT. It is translated as CASSESNEKLFF.